A single T cell receptor beta chain is shown here with its context. Its antigen is undetermined. This sample was included in a study of T cell responses to AZD1222 COVID-19 vaccine. For the study at large: Both about-4-week and about-12-week second-dose recipients were combined. Study-wide points: Donors were chiefly white British, with a greater number of females, and clonal diversity was perhaps underestimated. Distributed over spike, vaccine-associated CD4 TCRs predominated at 160-218 and 743-854.

The CDR3 contains 14 residues. Germline lookup yields CDR1 SGHTA and CDR2 FQGNSA. Trimming removed 5 bases from V and 9 bases from J; junction bases left unmatched: 3. The assay was immunoSEQ multiplex PCR, and TCRdb's table has in-frame clones only and misses some. The data hold tens of thousands of clones, with almost 80% observed a single time. This specimen was peripheral blood, taken on day 0 of AZD1222 vaccination. The receptor was isolated from an adult in good health. J is TRBJ2-1 and V is TRBV7-2; TRBD2 matches at 14 bases. The CDR3 bases are TGTGCCAGCAGCCGGGGACTAGCGGGAGTTGAGCAGTTCTTC. The encoded protein is CASSRGLAGVEQFF. Based on the CDR3 plus reference TRBV7-2 and TRBJ2-1, the full variable domain is GAGVSQSPSNKVTEKGKDVELRCDPISGHTALYWYRQSLGQGLEFLIYFQGNSAPDKSGLPSDRFSAERTGGSVSTLTIQRTQQEDSAVYLCASSRGLAGVEQFFGPGTRLTVL.